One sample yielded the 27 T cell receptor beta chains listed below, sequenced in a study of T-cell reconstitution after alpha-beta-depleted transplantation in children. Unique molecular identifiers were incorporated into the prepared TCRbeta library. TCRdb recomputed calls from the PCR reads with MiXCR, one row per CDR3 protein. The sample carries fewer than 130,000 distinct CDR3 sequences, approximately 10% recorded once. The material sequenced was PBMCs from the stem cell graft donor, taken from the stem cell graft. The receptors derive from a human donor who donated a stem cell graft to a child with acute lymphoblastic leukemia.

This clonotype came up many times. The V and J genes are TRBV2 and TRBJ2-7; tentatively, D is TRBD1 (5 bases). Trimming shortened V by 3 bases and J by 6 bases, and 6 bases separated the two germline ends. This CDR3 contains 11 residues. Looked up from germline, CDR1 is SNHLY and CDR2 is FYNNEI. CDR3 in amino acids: CASSDRAEQYF. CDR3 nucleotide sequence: TGTGCCAGCAGTGACAGGGCCGAGCAGTACTTC. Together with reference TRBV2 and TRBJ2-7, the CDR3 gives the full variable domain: EPEVTQTPSHQVTQMGQEVILRCVPISNHLYFYWYRQILGQKVEFLVSFYNNEISEKSEIFDDQFSVERPDGSNFTLKIRSTKLEDSAMYFCASSDRAEQYFGPGTRLTVT.

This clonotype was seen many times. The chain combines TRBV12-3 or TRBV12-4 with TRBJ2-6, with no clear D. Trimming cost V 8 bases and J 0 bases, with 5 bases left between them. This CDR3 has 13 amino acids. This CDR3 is CASGPSGANVLTF. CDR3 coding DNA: TGTGCCAGCGGACCCTCTGGGGCCAACGTCCTGACTTTC.

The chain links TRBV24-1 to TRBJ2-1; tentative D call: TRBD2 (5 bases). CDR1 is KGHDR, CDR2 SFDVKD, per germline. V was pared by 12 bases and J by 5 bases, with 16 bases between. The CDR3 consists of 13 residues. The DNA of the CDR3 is TGTGCCTCCCGCGGAGGCACGGACAATGAGCAGTTCTTC. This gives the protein CASRGGTDNEQFF.

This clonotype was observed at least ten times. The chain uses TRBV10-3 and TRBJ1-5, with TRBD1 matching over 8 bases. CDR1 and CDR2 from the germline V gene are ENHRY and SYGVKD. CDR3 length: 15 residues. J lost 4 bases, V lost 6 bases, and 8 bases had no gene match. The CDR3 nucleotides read TGTGCCATCAGCGTAGGGACAGGCGGGAATCAGCCCCAGCATTTT. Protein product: CAISVGTGGNQPQHF.

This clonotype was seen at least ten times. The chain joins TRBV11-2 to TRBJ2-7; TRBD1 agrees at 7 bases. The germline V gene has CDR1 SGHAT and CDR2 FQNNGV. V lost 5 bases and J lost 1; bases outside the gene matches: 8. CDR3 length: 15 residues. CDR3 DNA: TGTGCCAGCAGCCCGACCAGACAGGGTTCCTACGAGCAGTACTTC. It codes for CASSPTRQGSYEQYF.

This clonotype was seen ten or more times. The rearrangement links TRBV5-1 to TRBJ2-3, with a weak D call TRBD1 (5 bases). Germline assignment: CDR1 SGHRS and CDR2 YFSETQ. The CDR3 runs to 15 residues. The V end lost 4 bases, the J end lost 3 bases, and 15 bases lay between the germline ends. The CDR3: CASSLDTLGTDTQYF. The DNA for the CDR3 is TGCGCCAGCAGCCTGGACACACTGGGGACAGATACGCAGTATTTT.

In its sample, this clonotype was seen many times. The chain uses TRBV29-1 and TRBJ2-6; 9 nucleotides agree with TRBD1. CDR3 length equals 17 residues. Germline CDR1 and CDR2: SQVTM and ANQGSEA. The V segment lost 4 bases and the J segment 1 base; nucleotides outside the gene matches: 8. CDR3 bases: TGCAGCGTTGCTCGGGACAGGGTTAGGTCTGGGGCCAACGTCCTGACTTTC. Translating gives CSVARDRVRSGANVLTF.

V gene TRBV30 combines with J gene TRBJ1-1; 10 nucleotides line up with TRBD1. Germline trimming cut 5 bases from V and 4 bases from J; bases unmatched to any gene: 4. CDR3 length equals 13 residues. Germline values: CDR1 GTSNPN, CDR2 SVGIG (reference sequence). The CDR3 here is CAWDRGRRTEAFF. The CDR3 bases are TGTGCCTGGGACAGGGGGCGTCGCACTGAAGCTTTCTTT.

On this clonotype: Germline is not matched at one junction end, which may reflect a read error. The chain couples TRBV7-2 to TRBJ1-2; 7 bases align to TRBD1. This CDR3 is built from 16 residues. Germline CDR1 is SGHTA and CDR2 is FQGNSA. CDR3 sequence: CASRPSLTGARYDYTF. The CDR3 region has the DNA TGTGCCAGCAGACCTTCCCTAACAGGGGCCCGCTATGACTACACCTTC.

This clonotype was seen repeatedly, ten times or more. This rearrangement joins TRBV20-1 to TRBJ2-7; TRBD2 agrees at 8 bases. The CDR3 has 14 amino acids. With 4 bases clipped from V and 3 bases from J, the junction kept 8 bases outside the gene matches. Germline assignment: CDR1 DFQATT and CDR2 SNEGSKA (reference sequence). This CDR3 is CSATLADNFYEQYF. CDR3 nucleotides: TGCAGTGCTACACTAGCGGATAACTTCTACGAGCAGTACTTC.

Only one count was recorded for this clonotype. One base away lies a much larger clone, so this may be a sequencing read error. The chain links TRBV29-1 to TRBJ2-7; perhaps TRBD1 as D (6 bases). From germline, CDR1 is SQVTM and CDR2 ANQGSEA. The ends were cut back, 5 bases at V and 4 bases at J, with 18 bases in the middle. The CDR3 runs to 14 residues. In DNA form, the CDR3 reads TGCAGCGTTTACGCCGGGACATGGTGGTACGAGCAGTACTTC. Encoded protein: CSVYAGTWWYEQYF.

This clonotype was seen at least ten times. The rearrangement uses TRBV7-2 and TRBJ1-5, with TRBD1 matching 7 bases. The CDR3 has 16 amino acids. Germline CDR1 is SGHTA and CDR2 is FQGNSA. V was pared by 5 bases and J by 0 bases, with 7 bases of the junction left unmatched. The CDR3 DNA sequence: TGTGCCAGCAGCCCCAGGGGGGAGTATAGCAATCAGCCCCAGCATTTT. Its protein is CASSPRGEYSNQPQHF.

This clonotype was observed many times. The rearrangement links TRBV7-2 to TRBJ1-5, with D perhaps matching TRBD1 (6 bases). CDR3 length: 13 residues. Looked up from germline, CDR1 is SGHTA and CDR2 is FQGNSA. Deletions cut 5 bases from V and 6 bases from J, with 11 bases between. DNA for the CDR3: TGTGCCAGCAGCCCGAGAGGGGGTCAGCCCCAGCATTTT. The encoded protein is CASSPRGGQPQHF.

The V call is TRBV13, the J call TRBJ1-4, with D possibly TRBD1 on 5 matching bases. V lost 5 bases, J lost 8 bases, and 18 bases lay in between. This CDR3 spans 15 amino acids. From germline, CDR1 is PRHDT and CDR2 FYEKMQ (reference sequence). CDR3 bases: TGTGCCAGCAGCCTCCTTCAGGGACTGGGGGAAAAACTGTTTTTT. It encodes CASSLLQGLGEKLFF.

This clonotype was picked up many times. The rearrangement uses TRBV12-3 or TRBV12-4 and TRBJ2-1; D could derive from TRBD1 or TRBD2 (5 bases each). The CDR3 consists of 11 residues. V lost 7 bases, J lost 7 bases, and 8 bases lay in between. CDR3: CASMWGNEQFF. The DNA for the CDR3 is TGTGCCAGCATGTGGGGGAATGAGCAGTTCTTC.

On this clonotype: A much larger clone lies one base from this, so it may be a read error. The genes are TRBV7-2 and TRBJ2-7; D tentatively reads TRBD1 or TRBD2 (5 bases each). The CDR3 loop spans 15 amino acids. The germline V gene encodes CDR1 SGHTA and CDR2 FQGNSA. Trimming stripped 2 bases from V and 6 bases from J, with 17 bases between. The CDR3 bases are TGTGCCAGCAGCTTATCCGGGACGGGGATGGGCGAGCAGTACTTC. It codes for CASSLSGTGMGEQYF. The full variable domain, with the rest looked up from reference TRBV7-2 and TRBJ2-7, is GAGVSQSPSNKVTEKGKDVELRCDPISGHTALYWYRQSLGQGLEFLIYFQGNSAPDKSGLPSDRFSAERTGGSVSTLTIQRTQQEDSAVYLCASSLSGTGMGEQYFGPGTRLTVT.

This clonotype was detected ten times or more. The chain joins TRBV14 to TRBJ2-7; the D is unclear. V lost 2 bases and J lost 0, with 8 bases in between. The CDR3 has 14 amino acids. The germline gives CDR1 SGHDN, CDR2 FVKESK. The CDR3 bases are TGTGCCAGCAGCCAACGGCTCATCTCCTACGAGCAGTACTTC. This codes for CASSQRLISYEQYF.

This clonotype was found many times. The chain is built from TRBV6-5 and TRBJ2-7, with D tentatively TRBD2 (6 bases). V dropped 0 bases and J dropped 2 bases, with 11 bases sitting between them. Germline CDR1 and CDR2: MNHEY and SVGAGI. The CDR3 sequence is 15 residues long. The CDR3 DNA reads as TGTGCCAGCAGTTACTCGTCCGGGGGACCCTACGAGCAGTACTTC. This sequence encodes CASSYSSGGPYEQYF.

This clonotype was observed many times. This chain's CDR3 is CASSFGVPNTGELFF. The CDR3 DNA follows: TGTGCCAGCAGTTTCGGGGTCCCGAACACCGGGGAGCTGTTTTTT. The chain carries TRBV12-3 or TRBV12-4 and TRBJ2-2, with D perhaps TRBD2 (5 bases). Trimming stripped 3 bases from V and 0 bases from J, with 8 bases between. The CDR3 spans 15 residues.

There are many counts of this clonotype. CDR3: CASSQDQGDYYEQYF. The CDR3 region has the DNA TGTGCCAGCAGCCAAGACCAGGGGGACTACTACGAGCAGTACTTC. The chain has TRBV4-2 and TRBJ2-7; the D call may be TRBD1 or TRBD2 (7 bases each). The CDR3 sequence is 15 residues long. CDR1 LGHNA and CDR2 YNFKEQ come from the germline V gene. Trimming stripped 0 bases from V and 3 bases from J, with 12 bases between.

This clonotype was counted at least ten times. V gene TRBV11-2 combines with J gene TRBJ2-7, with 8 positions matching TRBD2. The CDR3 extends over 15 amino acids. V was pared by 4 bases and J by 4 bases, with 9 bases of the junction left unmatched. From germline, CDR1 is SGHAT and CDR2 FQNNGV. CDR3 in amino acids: CASSSSGGPGYEQYF. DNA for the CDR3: TGTGCCAGCAGCTCGAGCGGGGGTCCCGGGTACGAGCAGTACTTC.

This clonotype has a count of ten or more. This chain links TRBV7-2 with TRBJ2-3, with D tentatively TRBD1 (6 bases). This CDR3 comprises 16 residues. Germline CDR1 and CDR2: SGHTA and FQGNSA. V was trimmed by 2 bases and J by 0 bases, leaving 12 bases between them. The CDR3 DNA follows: TGTGCCAGCAGCTTAACCGGACAGTCTAGCACAGATACGCAGTATTTT. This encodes CASSLTGQSSTDTQYF.

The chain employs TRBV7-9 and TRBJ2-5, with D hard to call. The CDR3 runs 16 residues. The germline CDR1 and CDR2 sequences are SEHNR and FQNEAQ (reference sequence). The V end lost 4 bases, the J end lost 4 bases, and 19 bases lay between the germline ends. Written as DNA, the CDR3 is TGTGCCAGCAGCTACTCCCCAGCTCGAACCGGAGAGACCCAGTACTTC. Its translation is CASSYSPARTGETQYF.

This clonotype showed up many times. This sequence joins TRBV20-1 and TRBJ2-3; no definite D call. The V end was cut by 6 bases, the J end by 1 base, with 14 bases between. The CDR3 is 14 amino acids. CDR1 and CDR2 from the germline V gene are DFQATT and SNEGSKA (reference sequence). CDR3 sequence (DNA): TGCAGTGCCCCCCAGGTCTTAGGCACAGATACGCAGTATTTT. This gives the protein CSAPQVLGTDTQYF.

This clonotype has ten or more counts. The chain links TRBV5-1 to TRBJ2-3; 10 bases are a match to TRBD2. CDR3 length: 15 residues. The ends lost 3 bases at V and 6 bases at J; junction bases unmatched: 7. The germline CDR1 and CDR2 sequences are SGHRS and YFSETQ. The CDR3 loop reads CASSSSGRAIDTQYF. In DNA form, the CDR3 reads TGCGCCAGCAGCTCGAGCGGGAGGGCCATTGATACGCAGTATTTT.

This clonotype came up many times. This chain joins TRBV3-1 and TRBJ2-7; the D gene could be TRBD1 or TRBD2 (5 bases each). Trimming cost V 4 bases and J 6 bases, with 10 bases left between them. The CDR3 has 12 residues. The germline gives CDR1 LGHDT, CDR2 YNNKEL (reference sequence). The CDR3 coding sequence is TGTGCCAGCAGCCGCTACGGGGCCGAGCAGTACTTC. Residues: CASSRYGAEQYF.

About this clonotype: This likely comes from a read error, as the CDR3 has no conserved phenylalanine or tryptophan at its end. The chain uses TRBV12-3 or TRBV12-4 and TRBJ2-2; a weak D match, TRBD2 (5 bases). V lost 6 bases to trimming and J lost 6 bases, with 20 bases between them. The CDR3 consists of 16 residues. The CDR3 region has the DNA TGTGCCAGCAGGCGCACCGGGCGGGCAATATCCGGGGAGCTGTTTTTG. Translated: CASRRTGRAISGELFL.